By its share, the clone carrying this T cell receptor beta chain is medium-sized. Antigen unknown. The source of the sample is a study of T-cell reconstitution after alpha-beta-depleted transplantation in children. Study-wide results and limits: Among T cells one year after transplant, newly produced cells accounted for most counts and diversity. Surviving recipient T cells and thymic progenitors underlay high day-60 TCRbeta diversity in some patients. Reported findings indicate that, about two months after transplant, alpha-beta T cells came from several hundred expanded clones, which were derived from non-depleted graft cells.

Unique molecular identifiers were incorporated during preparation of the TCRbeta library. Each CDR3 protein is one row after TCRdb ran MiXCR on the PCR reads. Among about 6,100 distinct CDR3 sequences listed, 16% were seen once. The CDR3 spans 15 residues. CDR1 and CDR2 (germline): SGHRS, YFSETQ. V was trimmed by 0 bases and J by 1 base, leaving 11 bases between them. The sequencing here drew on PBMCs, mostly from graft donor cells, taken 60 days after TCRalphabeta/CD19-depleted stem cell transplant. V and J are TRBV5-1 and TRBJ2-7; D unresolved. This clonotype originated in a male patient aged 5 to 17 who had a stem cell transplant for acute myeloid leukemia, so the T cells may come from the graft donor. CDR3 amino acids: CASSLGTAGSYEQYF. In DNA form, the CDR3 reads TGCGCCAGCAGCTTGGGGACCGCAGGTTCCTACGAGCAGTACTTC.